These T cell receptor beta chains were read from a single sample in a study of blood T cell repertoires in COVID-19. Clones were read by immunoSEQ multiplex PCR, and TCRdb kept only the in-frame ones, dropping some. The sample contains 150,000 to 180,000 clones, around 83% of which appear only once. Input material: peripheral blood. These receptors all come from a woman aged 60-75 years with COVID-19, enrolled during active disease. CDR3s include the opening cysteine and the closing phenylalanine or tryptophan. Fields, in order: V gene, D gene, clone size, J gene, CDR3 protein, CDR3 DNA. A D gene is named only where the DNA matches it firmly. Not all rows give a size; the values are once, few, many and, for expanded clones, a class.

V gene: TRBV4-1; D gene: TRBD2; clone size: .; J gene: TRBJ2-3; CDR3 protein: CASSQDLGLGGGDTQYF; CDR3 DNA: TGCGCCAGCAGCCAAGATCTGGGACTAGGAGGGGGAGATACGCAGTATTTT
V gene: TRBV2; D gene: TRBD1; clone size: .; J gene: TRBJ2-1; CDR3 protein: CASSPDRGSYNEQFF; CDR3 DNA: TGTGCCAGCAGTCCTGACAGGGGGTCCTACAATGAGCAGTTCTTC
V gene: TRBV9; D gene: TRBD1; clone size: .; J gene: TRBJ1-2; CDR3 protein: CASSVGTGVDGYTF; CDR3 DNA: TGTGCCAGCAGCGTAGGCACAGGGGTTGATGGCTACACCTTC
V gene: TRBV7-3; D gene: .; clone size: once; J gene: TRBJ2-1; CDR3 protein: CASSTQGLNEQFF; CDR3 DNA: TGTGCCAGCAGCACCCAGGGTCTTAATGAGCAGTTCTTC
V gene: TRBV18; D gene: .; clone size: .; J gene: TRBJ2-1; CDR3 protein: CASSPPGFHGKYNEQFF; CDR3 DNA: TGTGCCAGCTCACCCCCGGGGTTTCATGGGAAATACAATGAGCAGTTCTTC
V gene: TRBV5-5; D gene: TRBD1; clone size: .; J gene: TRBJ2-1; CDR3 protein: CASSRGPGGINEQFF; CDR3 DNA: TGTGCCAGCAGTCGCGGCCCAGGGGGTATCAATGAGCAGTTCTTC
V gene: TRBV3-1/TRBV3-2; D gene: .; clone size: .; J gene: TRBJ2-7; CDR3 protein: CASSLSGYEQYF; CDR3 DNA: TGTGCCAGCAGCCTTAGCGGCTACGAGCAGTACTTC
V gene: TRBV19; D gene: .; clone size: .; J gene: TRBJ1-1; CDR3 protein: CASSIHQGTEAFF; CDR3 DNA: TGTGCCAGTAGTATCCATCAGGGCACTGAAGCTTTCTTT
V gene: TRBV29-1; D gene: .; clone size: .; J gene: TRBJ2-1; CDR3 protein: CSVRDSSYNEQFF; CDR3 DNA: TGCAGCGTCCGGGACTCTTCCTACAATGAGCAGTTCTTC
V gene: TRBV3-1/TRBV3-2; D gene: .; clone size: .; J gene: TRBJ1-6; CDR3 protein: CASSQENGRNSPLHF; CDR3 DNA: TGTGCCAGCAGCCAAGAGAACGGTCGTAATTCACCCCTCCACTTT
V gene: TRBV5-1; D gene: TRBD2; clone size: .; J gene: TRBJ2-3; CDR3 protein: CASSLNMAGEGTQYF; CDR3 DNA: TGCGCCAGCAGCTTGAATATGGCGGGAGAGGGTACGCAGTATTTT
V gene: TRBV29-1; D gene: TRBD1; clone size: .; J gene: TRBJ1-1; CDR3 protein: CSVLRDRLLNTEAFF; CDR3 DNA: TGCAGCGTTCTCCGGGACAGACTGTTGAACACTGAAGCTTTCTTT
V gene: TRBV7-9; D gene: .; clone size: .; J gene: TRBJ2-7; CDR3 protein: CASSLTDYEQYF; CDR3 DNA: TGTGCCAGCAGCTTAACAGACTACGAGCAGTACTTC
V gene: TRBV7-3; D gene: TRBD1; clone size: .; J gene: TRBJ1-1; CDR3 protein: CASSLQSTGGNTEAFF; CDR3 DNA: TGTGCCAGCAGCTTACAAAGCACAGGGGGGAACACTGAAGCTTTCTTT
V gene: TRBV6-5; D gene: TRBD1; clone size: .; J gene: TRBJ1-6; CDR3 protein: CASSIRQGNSPLHF; CDR3 DNA: TGTGCCAGCAGTATTCGACAGGGGAATTCACCCCTCCACTTT
V gene: TRBV6-2/TRBV6-3; D gene: .; clone size: .; J gene: TRBJ1-3; CDR3 protein: CASSSMDSNSGNTIYF; CDR3 DNA: TGTGCCAGCAGTTCCATGGACAGCAACTCTGGAAACACCATATATTTT
V gene: TRBV19; D gene: .; clone size: .; J gene: TRBJ2-5; CDR3 protein: CASSERTGTAGGTQYF; CDR3 DNA: TGTGCCAGTAGTGAACGTACCGGGACAGCCGGGGGGACCCAGTACTTC
V gene: TRBV7-9; D gene: .; clone size: .; J gene: TRBJ1-2; CDR3 protein: CASSLAGGHTF; CDR3 DNA: TGTGCCAGCAGCTTAGCGGGGGGACACACCTTC
V gene: TRBV19; D gene: .; clone size: .; J gene: TRBJ1-5; CDR3 protein: CASSPQGKQPQHF; CDR3 DNA: TGTGCCAGTAGTCCGCAGGGTAAGCAGCCCCAGCATTTT
V gene: TRBV12-3/TRBV12-4; D gene: .; clone size: .; J gene: TRBJ2-4; CDR3 protein: CASSLARVGIQYF; CDR3 DNA: TGTGCCAGCAGTTTAGCCAGGGTTGGCATTCAGTACTTC
V gene: TRBV7-2; D gene: TRBD1; clone size: few; J gene: TRBJ1-1; CDR3 protein: CASSSRGPAEAFF; CDR3 DNA: TGTGCCAGCAGCTCGAGGGGGCCAGCTGAAGCTTTCTTT
V gene: TRBV14; D gene: TRBD1; clone size: .; J gene: TRBJ1-1; CDR3 protein: CASSPRQGMNTEAFF; CDR3 DNA: TGTGCCAGCAGCCCAAGACAGGGGATGAACACTGAAGCTTTCTTT
V gene: TRBV14; D gene: .; clone size: .; J gene: TRBJ1-4; CDR3 protein: CASSQDSFNEKLFF; CDR3 DNA: TGTGCCAGCAGCCAAGACAGTTTTAATGAAAAACTGTTTTTT
V gene: TRBV5-1; D gene: TRBD1; clone size: .; J gene: TRBJ1-3; CDR3 protein: CASSQGDSGNTIYF; CDR3 DNA: TGCGCCAGCAGCCAGGGGGACTCTGGAAACACCATATATTTT
V gene: TRBV24-1; D gene: TRBD1; clone size: .; J gene: TRBJ2-5; CDR3 protein: CATSPRQGLGETQYF; CDR3 DNA: TGTGCCACCAGCCCTCGACAGGGTCTAGGGGAGACCCAGTACTTC
V gene: TRBV30; D gene: TRBD1; clone size: .; J gene: TRBJ1-1; CDR3 protein: CAWLGDTGGREAFF; CDR3 DNA: TGTGCCTGGTTAGGGGACACAGGGGGACGAGAAGCTTTCTTT
V gene: TRBV27; D gene: TRBD1; clone size: .; J gene: TRBJ2-5; CDR3 protein: CASSSRDRGIPETQYF; CDR3 DNA: TGTGCCAGCAGTTCCCGGGACAGGGGGATCCCAGAGACCCAGTACTTC
V gene: TRBV2; D gene: TRBD1; clone size: .; J gene: TRBJ1-4; CDR3 protein: CASRDSNEKLFF; CDR3 DNA: TGTGCCAGCCGGGACAGTAATGAAAAACTGTTTTTT
V gene: TRBV19; D gene: .; clone size: .; J gene: TRBJ2-2; CDR3 protein: CASTWGRAKSNTGELFF; CDR3 DNA: TGTGCCAGTACCTGGGGGCGGGCCAAATCGAACACCGGGGAGCTGTTTTTT
V gene: TRBV19; D gene: TRBD1; clone size: .; J gene: TRBJ1-4; CDR3 protein: CASSAQGVNEKLFF; CDR3 DNA: TGTGCCAGTAGTGCACAGGGGGTGAATGAAAAACTGTTTTTT
V gene: TRBV5-4; D gene: .; clone size: .; J gene: TRBJ1-1; CDR3 protein: CASSLGNRIEHSVAFF; CDR3 DNA: TGTGCCAGCAGCTTGGGAAACAGGATAGAACACTCGGTAGCTTTCTTT
V gene: TRBV15; D gene: .; clone size: once; J gene: TRBJ1-5; CDR3 protein: CATSREPDYSNQPQHF; CDR3 DNA: TGTGCCACCAGCAGAGAACCAGACTATAGCAATCAGCCCCAGCATTTT
V gene: TRBV14; D gene: TRBD1; clone size: .; J gene: TRBJ1-2; CDR3 protein: CASSQARDSRGFYGYTF; CDR3 DNA: TGTGCCAGCAGCCAAGCACGGGACAGTAGGGGGTTCTATGGCTACACCTTC
V gene: TRBV19; D gene: TRBD1; clone size: few; J gene: TRBJ1-4; CDR3 protein: CASSRTGSNEKLFF; CDR3 DNA: TGTGCCAGTAGTAGGACAGGGTCAAATGAAAAACTGTTTTTT
V gene: TRBV7-2; D gene: .; clone size: .; J gene: TRBJ1-5; CDR3 protein: CASSWGGVQPQHF; CDR3 DNA: TGTGCCAGCAGCTGGGGGGGTGTTCAGCCCCAGCATTTT
V gene: TRBV6-2/TRBV6-3; D gene: TRBD1; clone size: .; J gene: TRBJ1-4; CDR3 protein: CASSRRQGGEKLFF; CDR3 DNA: TGTGCCAGCAGCCGAAGACAGGGAGGTGAAAAACTGTTTTTT
V gene: TRBV27; D gene: TRBD1; clone size: .; J gene: TRBJ2-1; CDR3 protein: CASSLDRSSYNEQFF; CDR3 DNA: TGTGCCAGCAGTTTGGACAGGAGCTCCTACAATGAGCAGTTCTTC
V gene: TRBV27; D gene: .; clone size: .; J gene: TRBJ1-5; CDR3 protein: CASSLLGGYQPQHF; CDR3 DNA: TGTGCCAGCAGTTTATTAGGAGGGTACCAGCCCCAGCATTTT
V gene: TRBV28; D gene: TRBD2; clone size: once; J gene: TRBJ2-2; CDR3 protein: CASSSGGREAGELFF; CDR3 DNA: TGTGCCAGCAGTTCTGGGGGGCGGGAGGCCGGGGAGCTGTTTTTT
V gene: TRBV29-1; D gene: .; clone size: .; J gene: TRBJ1-2; CDR3 protein: CSVDRQNYGYTF; CDR3 DNA: TGCAGCGTTGATCGACAAAACTATGGCTACACCTTC
V gene: TRBV2; D gene: .; clone size: .; J gene: TRBJ1-4; CDR3 protein: CASSAPIVLNEKLFF; CDR3 DNA: TGTGCCAGCAGCGCTCCTATCGTACTTAATGAAAAACTGTTTTTT
V gene: TRBV5-1; D gene: TRBD2; clone size: .; J gene: TRBJ2-5; CDR3 protein: CASSLDPAGGQETQYF; CDR3 DNA: TGCGCCAGCAGCTTGGACCCAGCGGGGGGGCAAGAGACCCAGTACTTC